One and the same sample provided the 32 T cell receptor beta chains below, sequenced in a study of T cells in Graves' hyperthyroidism and ophthalmopathy. TCR beta CDR3 region amplification was performed from RNA transcripts. When the TCR CDR3 underwent first-round RT-PCR, the HTBI primer set was used. TCRdb re-analysed the multiplex PCR reads in MiXCR, keeping a single row per CDR3 protein. The table shows roughly 560,000 distinct CDR3 sequences, with roughly 15% occurring only once. What was sequenced was blood. Receptors were obtained from a woman aged 40 to 55 with Graves' ophthalmopathy.

This clonotype has ten or more counts. The J gene is TRBJ2-5, the V gene TRBV7-2; D is possibly TRBD2 (6 bases). The CDR3 is made up of 13 amino acids. Trimming took off 6 bases at V and 1 base at J, with 9 bases between the two ends. Germline V gives CDR1 SGHTA, CDR2 FQGNSA. In DNA, the CDR3 is TGTGCCAGCAGTCGCGGGACCCAAGAGACCCAGTACTTC. Its translation: CASSRGTQETQYF.

This clonotype was counted at least ten times. The chain uses TRBV10-3 and TRBJ1-2; D perhaps matches TRBD1 (6 bases). The V gene lost 10 bases and the J gene lost 3 bases, with 15 bases spanning the gap. Germline CDR1 ENHRY, CDR2 SYGVKD. This CDR3 is 13 amino acids long. The CDR3 bases are TGTGCCACCGAAGGACAGATCGACTATGGCTACACCTTC. Protein: CATEGQIDYGYTF.

In this sample, this clonotype turned up many times. V usage is TRBV10-1 and J usage is TRBJ2-5, with D perhaps TRBD2 (6 bases). Germline-derived CDR1 and CDR2 are WNHNN and SYGVQD (reference sequence). This CDR3 contains 14 residues. V was shortened by 3 bases and J by 4 bases, with 12 bases between the two germline ends. The chain's CDR3 is CASSDSPGAETQYF. In nucleotides, the CDR3 is TGCGCCAGCAGTGATTCACCGGGAGCAGAGACCCAGTACTTC.

This clonotype was counted only a few times. V usage is TRBV4-3 and J usage is TRBJ2-7, with D unresolved. The CDR3 has 16 residues. V gave up 1 base and J gave up 0 bases, with 13 bases separating them. From germline, CDR1 is LGHNA and CDR2 YSLEER. The CDR3 nucleotides are TGCGCCAGCAGCCAAGTGGGGTCAGGACGCTCCTACGAGCAGTACTTC. This encodes CASSQVGSGRSYEQYF.

This clonotype was seen ten or more times. The V gene is TRBV6-5, the J gene TRBJ1-2, with D perhaps matching TRBD1 (6 bases). CDR1 is MNHEY and CDR2 is SVGAGI in the germline V gene. Trimming removed 5 bases from V and 6 bases from J, with 13 bases in between. The CDR3 is made up of 13 amino acids. The CDR3 region has the DNA TGTGCCAGCAGTCTACGGGACATCGATGGCTACACCTTC. Protein: CASSLRDIDGYTF.

This clonotype was recorded at least ten times. The chain recombines TRBV2 with TRBJ2-5; 8 positions agree with TRBD2. Germline values: CDR1 SNHLY, CDR2 FYNNEI. Trimming at V came to 4 bases and at J to 1 base, leaving 8 bases not matched to a gene. The CDR3 extends over 16 amino acids. CDR3: CASSGVASGPQETQYF. CDR3 nucleotides: TGTGCCAGCAGTGGAGTCGCTAGCGGGCCCCAAGAGACCCAGTACTTC. The full variable domain, with the rest looked up from reference TRBV2 and TRBJ2-5, is EPEVTQTPSHQVTQMGQEVILRCVPISNHLYFYWYRQILGQKVEFLVSFYNNEISEKSEIFDDQFSVERPDGSNFTLKIRSTKLEDSAMYFCASSGVASGPQETQYFGPGTRLLVL.

This clonotype was found many times. This rearrangement joins TRBV20-1 to TRBJ2-5; possibly TRBD1 for D (6 bases). Trimming stripped 6 bases from V and 0 bases from J, with 17 bases between. CDR1 is DFQATT and CDR2 is SNEGSKA in the germline V gene (reference sequence). The CDR3 loop spans 15 amino acids. The CDR3 reads CSAGGVDRYQETQYF. CDR3 DNA sequence: TGCAGTGCAGGGGGAGTCGACAGATACCAAGAGACCCAGTACTTC.

This clonotype has at least ten counts. The chain joins TRBV2 to TRBJ2-4; tentatively, D is TRBD1 or TRBD2 (5 bases each). Germline CDR1 and CDR2: SNHLY and FYNNEI. V shed 4 bases and J shed 4 bases, with 8 bases lying between them. This CDR3 contains 13 residues. CDR3 DNA sequence: TGTGCCAGCAGTGGGGACCCGAAAAACATTCAGTACTTC. Translation gives CASSGDPKNIQYF.

This clonotype came up many times. This chain links TRBV14 with TRBJ2-7; D may correspond to TRBD1 or TRBD2 (5 bases each). The CDR3 has 15 residues. V lost 4 bases and J 3 bases, leaving 16 bases between the germline ends. Germline CDR1 SGHDN, CDR2 FVKESK. In DNA form, the CDR3 reads TGTGCCAGCAGCCCTGACACCATGAGGGGCTACGAGCAGTACTTC. Translation gives CASSPDTMRGYEQYF.

The sample holds many counts of this clonotype. The chain carries TRBV15 and TRBJ1-2; 8 bases map to TRBD1. This CDR3 spans 14 amino acids. V lost 5 bases, J lost 5 bases, and 7 bases stayed unmatched. CDR1 is LNHNV and CDR2 is YYDKDF in the germline V gene (reference sequence). CDR3: CATSSRTGQYGYTF. In DNA, the CDR3 is TGTGCCACCAGCTCTCGGACAGGGCAGTATGGCTACACCTTC.

This chain connects TRBV6-5 to TRBJ2-7, with D possibly matching TRBD1 (6 bases). The CDR3 has 14 residues. Germline values: CDR1 MNHEY, CDR2 SVGAGI. Trimming pared 2 bases from V and 5 bases from J, leaving 13 bases between. The CDR3, as DNA: TGTGCCAGCAGTTACGACTCCCGACAGGACGAGCAGTACTTC. Protein: CASSYDSRQDEQYF.

At least ten counts were recorded for this clonotype. The rearrangement joins TRBV12-3 or TRBV12-4 to TRBJ1-2; tentatively, D is TRBD1 (5 bases). The CDR3 totals 13 residues. The V gene lost 5 bases and the J gene lost 5 bases, with 12 bases spanning the gap. The CDR3, as DNA: TGTGCCAGCAGTGGGGACGGGGAATATGGCTACACCTTC. Protein product: CASSGDGEYGYTF.

The table lists this clonotype with many counts. This chain connects TRBV27 to TRBJ2-7; D unclear. Germline V gene lookup returns CDR1 MNHEY and CDR2 SMNVEV (reference sequence). The CDR3 extends over 14 amino acids. Trimming stripped 6 bases from V and 4 bases from J, with 16 bases between. The CDR3 reads CASRRLEATYEQYF. The CDR3 DNA reads as TGTGCCAGCAGAAGACTCGAGGCGACGTACGAGCAGTACTTC.

This clonotype was detected many times. The rearrangement links TRBV28 to TRBJ2-7; D perhaps matches TRBD2 (5 bases). The germline CDR1 and CDR2 sequences are MDHEN and SYDVKM. The CDR3 consists of 16 residues. V dropped 7 bases and J dropped 5 bases, with 24 bases sitting between them. The DNA of the CDR3 is TGTGCCAGCACTCTTTCCGGGATCTTAGGATCGGACGAGCAGTACTTC. This sequence encodes CASTLSGILGSDEQYF.

This clonotype has ten or more counts. The V and J genes are TRBV7-2 and TRBJ1-2, with TRBD1 identical over 7 bases. With 3 bases clipped from V and 4 bases from J, the junction kept 2 bases outside the gene matches. CDR3 length: 13 residues. Germline values: CDR1 SGHTA, CDR2 FQGNSA. CDR3 in DNA: TGTGCCAGCAGCTTCGGGACAGTCTATGGCTACACCTTC. It is translated as CASSFGTVYGYTF.

The chain carries TRBV6-2 or TRBV6-3 and TRBJ1-2; D may be TRBD1 (5 bases). V was pared by 0 bases and J by 1 base, with 15 bases between. Germline CDR1 MNHEY, CDR2 SVGEGT. The CDR3 covers 17 residues. CDR3 protein: CASSYSTAGRRNYGYTF. CDR3 nucleotide sequence: TGTGCCAGCAGTTACTCGACGGCGGGACGACGTAACTATGGCTACACCTTC.

As to this clonotype: One end of the junction fails to match germline, which may point to a read error. The chain combines TRBV12-3 or TRBV12-4 with TRBJ2-7; unclear D gene. The CDR3 spans 15 residues. The CDR3 sequence is CVSSPPFNRVQEQYF. In DNA, the CDR3 is TGTGTCAGCAGCCCCCCCTTTAACCGGGTGCAGGAGCAGTACTTC.

The table lists this clonotype with many counts. J is TRBJ1-1 and V is TRBV6-1; D unresolved. This CDR3 region has 15 residues. Germline-derived CDR1 and CDR2 are MNHNS and SASEGT. V dropped 2 bases and J dropped 0 bases, with 10 bases sitting between them. Written as DNA, the CDR3 is TGTGCCAGCAGTGAACGTGCACCCATGAACACTGAAGCTTTCTTT. Translation: CASSERAPMNTEAFF.

The chain carries TRBV19 and TRBJ2-1, with D possibly being TRBD2 (6 bases). V was shortened by 11 bases and J by 9 bases, with 11 bases between the two germline ends. Per the germline V gene, CDR1 is LNHDA and CDR2 is SQIVND (reference sequence). This CDR3 spans 10 amino acids. The CDR3 DNA reads TGTGCCGCGGGAAGGACTGAGCAGTTCTTC. Translating gives CAAGRTEQFF.

This clonotype came up many times. The chain combines TRBV6-2 or TRBV6-3 with TRBJ2-2, with D possibly being TRBD1 or TRBD2 (5 bases each). Germline V gene lookup returns CDR1 MNHEY and CDR2 SVGEGT. The germline V and J ends were trimmed by 4 bases and 0 bases, with 9 bases remaining between them. The CDR3 sequence is 15 residues long. CDR3 amino acids: CASSSGTSNTGELFF. The CDR3, as DNA: TGTGCCAGCAGTTCCGGGACCTCGAACACCGGGGAGCTGTTTTTT.

The chain uses TRBV12-3 or TRBV12-4 and TRBJ1-3; D unclear. Trimming took 2 bases from V and 0 from J, leaving 8 bases between them. The CDR3 consists of 15 residues. The CDR3 DNA follows: TGTGCCAGCAGTTTAAGGGCCGGCTCTGGAAACACCATATATTTT. It is translated as CASSLRAGSGNTIYF.

This clonotype was detected many times. The chain couples TRBV6-2 or TRBV6-3 to TRBJ2-7; 7 bases line up with TRBD1. The CDR3 is made up of 15 amino acids. CDR1 is MNHEY and CDR2 is SVGEGT in the germline V gene. Germline trimming cut 0 bases from V and 2 bases from J; bases unmatched to any gene: 4. The CDR3 reads CASSYSDRSTYEQYF. DNA of the CDR3: TGTGCCAGCAGTTACTCGGACAGGTCTACCTACGAGCAGTACTTC.

The chain combines TRBV20-1 with TRBJ2-5; D not certain. CDR3 size: 14 residues. Trimming took 0 bases from V and 1 from J, leaving 9 bases between them. The germline CDR1 and CDR2 sequences are DFQATT and SNEGSKA (reference sequence). DNA for the CDR3: TGCAGTGCTAGAGATTGGGGAACCCAAGAGACCCAGTACTTC. This codes for CSARDWGTQETQYF.

This clonotype was observed at least ten times. The gene calls are TRBV7-2 and TRBJ2-7, with D unresolved. The V gene lost 2 bases and the J gene lost 5 bases, with 16 bases spanning the gap. This CDR3 has 15 residues. CDR1 is SGHTA, CDR2 FQGNSA, per germline. The CDR3 region has the DNA TGTGCCAGCAGCTTAAGAACTGCTAGTTGGGACGAGCAGTACTTC. Translation gives CASSLRTASWDEQYF.

This clonotype showed up many times. The chain has TRBV6-5 and TRBJ2-7, with 7 bases fitting TRBD2. J lost 7 bases, V lost 0 bases, and 9 bases had no gene match. The CDR3 consists of 15 residues. Per the germline V gene, CDR1 is MNHEY and CDR2 is SVGAGI. CDR3 protein: CASSYSGLGGTEQYF. The DNA for the CDR3 is TGTGCCAGCAGTTACTCAGGACTAGGCGGGACTGAGCAGTACTTC.

This clonotype has a single count. V is TRBV28 and J is TRBJ1-5, with a possible D match to TRBD1 (6 bases). Looked up from germline, CDR1 is MDHEN and CDR2 is SYDVKM. Trimming removed 5 bases from V and 3 bases from J, with 17 bases in between. The CDR3 totals 16 residues. The CDR3, as DNA: TGTGCCAGCAGTAGGGGGGCGGCGGGAGACAATCAGCCCCAGCATTTT. Its translation is CASSRGAAGDNQPQHF.

This clonotype has a count of ten or more. The CDR3 nucleotides read TGTGCCAGTAGTATCCCAGGAACCTACGAGCAGTACTTC. It specifies CASSIPGTYEQYF. The chain joins TRBV19 to TRBJ2-7; D remains unclear. CDR1 and CDR2 (germline): LNHDA, SQIVND (reference sequence). Trimming cost V 3 bases and J 2 bases, with 8 bases left between them. The CDR3 is 13 residues long.

This rearrangement joins TRBV6-1 to TRBJ2-7, with D possibly matching TRBD1 (6 bases). Trimming cost V 5 bases and J 0 bases, with 17 bases left between them. The CDR3 contains 16 residues. The V gene's germline CDR1 is MNHNS and CDR2 SASEGT. The CDR3 spells CASSPRTDSSSYEQYF. Written as DNA, the CDR3 is TGTGCCAGCAGTCCCCGGACGGACAGCAGCTCCTACGAGCAGTACTTC.

The J gene is TRBJ2-7, the V gene TRBV7-8, with TRBD1 identical over 8 bases. The CDR3 runs to 15 residues. Trimming at V came to 2 bases and at J to 4 bases, leaving 7 bases not matched to a gene. Germline values: CDR1 SGHVS, CDR2 FQNEAQ. Here the CDR3 DNA reads TGTGCCAGCAGCTTAAGCAGGGGGCGCCGGTACGAGCAGTACTTC. Amino acids: CASSLSRGRRYEQYF.

The genes are TRBV3-1 and TRBJ1-5; 8 nucleotides agree with TRBD1. V lost 6 bases and J lost 9; bases outside the gene matches: 10. The CDR3 has 14 residues. From germline, CDR1 is LGHDT and CDR2 YNNKEL (reference sequence). The CDR3 nucleotides read TGTGCCAGCAGTCTTGGACAGGGCCATGCGCCCCAGCATTTT. Its protein is CASSLGQGHAPQHF. Full variable domain (missing parts from reference TRBV3-1 and TRBJ1-5): DTAVSQTPKYLVTQMGNDKSIKCEQNLGHDTMYWYKQDSKKFLKIMFSYNNKELIINETVPNRFSPKSPDKAHLNLHINSLELGDSAVYFCASSLGQGHAPQHFGDGTRLSIL.

The V call is TRBV20-1, the J call TRBJ1-2, with 7 bases matching TRBD1. The germline V gene encodes CDR1 DFQATT and CDR2 SNEGSKA (reference sequence). The CDR3 loop spans 13 amino acids. V shed 4 bases, J shed 3 bases, and the junction held 5 bases outside the gene matches. The CDR3 bases are TGCAGTGCTACAGGGGGGGTAGACTATGGCTACACCTTC. This sequence encodes CSATGGVDYGYTF.

This clonotype came up many times. The J gene is TRBJ1-2, the V gene TRBV20-1, with D hard to call. CDR3 length: 15 residues. Germline CDR1 reads DFQATT; CDR2 reads SNEGSKA (reference sequence). The V end lost 0 bases, the J end lost 6 bases, and 17 bases lay between the germline ends. CDR3 bases: TGCAGTGCTAGAGATCCGGCTCCGGGTAGGGATGGCTACACCTTC. This sequence encodes CSARDPAPGRDGYTF.